This T cell receptor (beta chain) was retrieved from a study of Graves' ophthalmopathy and Graves' hyperthyroidism. Study-wide results and limits: Stable hyperthyroidism and ophthalmopathy were told apart by a 13-signature model, which achieved roughly 90% sensitivity and roughly 76% specificity. The blood repertoire also included most expanded thyroid clonotypes above 0.001 frequency.

This clonotype was counted at least ten times. What it binds is unknown. RNA transcripts were the template, and TCR beta CDR3 regions were amplified from them. The workflow started with a first-round RT-PCR run with HTBI primers and then moved on to a second-round multiplex PCR. From the multiplex PCR reads, TCRdb called clonotypes with MiXCR, one entry per CDR3 protein. The table includes about 1.1 million distinct CDR3 sequences, approximately 35% detected once. Hyperthyroidism was new, under 2 months, in patients aged 18 to 65. The authors diagnosed from clinical symptoms, serum thyroxine, TRAb, thyroid ultrasound and orbital computed tomography. V gave up 2 bases and J gave up 0 bases, with 8 bases separating them. The CDR3 is 15 amino acids. CDR1 LNHDA and CDR2 SQIVND come from the germline V gene (reference sequence).

The sequence was collected from an adult man with Graves' hyperthyroidism. Source material: peripheral blood or thyroid tissue (not recorded which). The chain carries TRBV19 and TRBJ1-5; D not certain. The chain's CDR3 is CASSILPGSNQPQHF. The CDR3 DNA reads as TGTGCCAGTAGTATATTACCAGGTAGCAATCAGCCCCAGCATTTT.